The rows below give T cell receptor beta chains drawn from one sample of a study of OX40 agonist ivuxolimab in advanced cancers. Sequencing was performed with immunoSEQ multiplex PCR; in TCRdb, only in-frame clones are kept and a portion is missing. The table has 40,000 or so clones, about 85% seen once. The input for sequencing was CD4+ or CD8+ T cells sorted from blood, taken in a trial of the OX40 agonist ivuxolimab. The receptor source for this set is an adult with an advanced solid tumor such as melanoma, head and neck, liver or kidney cancer. CDR3s include the opening cysteine and the closing phenylalanine or tryptophan. D genes are given only for firm matches. A clone size is listed for some rows: how often the clone was seen (once, few, many), or a class if it is expanded.

clone_size d_call j_call v_call cdr3_aa cdr3_nt
- - TRBJ2-3 TRBV19 CASSIALTQYF TGTGCCAGTAGTATAGCCTTGACGCAGTATTTT
- TRBD1 TRBJ2-6 TRBV11-1 CASSLRDRGLTGANVLTF TGTGCCAGCAGCTTAAGGGACAGGGGGCTTACTGGGGCCAACGTCCTGACTTTC
- - TRBJ2-3 TRBV6-1 CASSEPPSVDTQYF TGTGCCAGCAGTGAACCCCCCAGTGTAGATACGCAGTATTTT
- - TRBJ1-1 TRBV6-4 CASRVDRNTEAFF TGTGCCAGCAGAGTAGACAGGAACACTGAAGCTTTCTTT
- - TRBJ1-5 TRBV4-1 CASSQGFGGREPQHF TGCGCCAGCAGCCAAGGATTTGGAGGGAGGGAGCCCCAGCATTTT
medium-sized - TRBJ1-3 TRBV9 CASSAEGFSGNTIYF TGTGCCAGCAGCGCAGAGGGGTTCTCTGGAAACACCATATATTTT
few - TRBJ1-2 TRBV10-2 CASTRQNLYGYTF TGCGCCAGCACGAGACAGAACCTCTATGGCTACACCTTC
- TRBD2 TRBJ2-3 TRBV19 CASSIDRLSGRADTQYF TGTGCCAGTAGTATAGATCGTCTCAGCGGGAGAGCAGATACGCAGTATTTT
- - TRBJ2-3 TRBV19 CASSIRGMTGETTDTQYF TGTGCCAGTAGTATTCGGGGTATGACGGGGGAGACCACAGATACGCAGTATTTT
- - TRBJ1-1 TRBV7-2 CASSLDGVMNTEAFF TGTGCCAGCAGCTTAGATGGAGTTATGAACACTGAAGCTTTCTTT
- - TRBJ2-7 TRBV4-1 CASSQERVQNLYEQYF TGCGCCAGCAGCCAAGAGCGAGTTCAAAACCTCTACGAGCAGTACTTC
- - TRBJ2-7 TRBV21-1 CASSKERAKGHYEQYF TGTGCCAGCAGCAAAGAGCGAGCTAAAGGGCACTACGAGCAGTACTTC
- TRBD1 TRBJ1-2 TRBV2 CASTDNLSDRGGGYTF TGTGCCAGCACTGACAATCTCTCGGACAGGGGGGGCGGCTACACCTTC
- TRBD2 TRBJ2-3 TRBV7-9 CASSPRRGTSGRSDTQYF TGTGCCAGCAGCCCAAGAAGAGGGACTAGCGGGAGATCGGATACGCAGTATTTT
once - TRBJ1-2 TRBV11-2 CASSLVSRDGGYTF TGTGCCAGCAGCTTAGTTTCCAGGGACGGTGGCTACACCTTC
- - TRBJ2-3 TRBV6-4 CASSEGRGDTQYF TGTGCCAGCAGTGAGGGCAGGGGAGATACGCAGTATTTT
- - TRBJ2-5 TRBV10-1 CASSLDLQETQYF TGCGCCAGCAGTCTGGACTTACAAGAGACCCAGTACTTC
- TRBD2 TRBJ2-7 TRBV7-3 CASSLGFDTLAGGSSYEQYF TGTGCCAGCAGCTTGGGATTCGATACATTAGCGGGAGGGAGCTCCTACGAGCAGTACTTC
few - TRBJ1-6 TRBV2 CATQARENSPLHF TGTGCCACCCAGGCCAGGGAGAATTCACCCCTCCACTTT
few - TRBJ2-7 TRBV19 CASRNQISGEQYF TGTGCCAGTCGTAACCAGATCAGCGGCGAGCAGTACTTC
- - TRBJ2-7 TRBV28 CASSFVGYEQYF TGTGCCAGCAGTTTTGTAGGCTACGAGCAGTACTTC
- - TRBJ2-1 TRBV7-3 CASSLERNEQFF TGTGCCAGCAGCTTAGAGCGGAATGAGCAGTTCTTC
- - TRBJ1-1 TRBV7-6 CASIRLRGNTEAFF TGTGCCAGCATCCGCCTACGGGGGAACACTGAAGCTTTCTTT
once - TRBJ1-1 TRBV27 CASSLVGGMNTEAFF TGTGCCAGCAGTTTAGTGGGGGGGATGAACACTGAAGCTTTCTTT
- - TRBJ2-5 TRBV5-4 CASSLGPQETQYF TGTGCCAGCAGCTTGGGTCCCCAAGAGACCCAGTACTTC
- - TRBJ2-3 TRBV5-4 CASSFPGITDTQYF TGTGCCAGCAGCTTCCCAGGGATCACAGATACGCAGTATTTT
- TRBD1 TRBJ1-2 TRBV28 CASSLWGQGTTNYGYTF TGTGCCAGCAGTTTATGGGGACAGGGGACCACTAACTATGGCTACACCTTC
- - TRBJ1-2 TRBV19 CASSWTSMYGYTF TGTGCCAGTAGCTGGACTTCCATGTATGGCTACACCTTC
- TRBD1 TRBJ1-1 TRBV28 CASSLNRGLNTEAFF TGTGCCAGCAGTTTGAACAGGGGATTGAACACTGAAGCTTTCTTT
- - TRBJ1-1 TRBV6-5 CASSADGPGDTEAFF TGTGCCAGCAGCGCCGATGGGCCGGGGGACACTGAAGCTTTCTTT
- - TRBJ2-2 TRBV7-2 CASSLGGAVTGELFF TGTGCCAGCAGCTTAGGCGGCGCGGTCACCGGGGAGCTGTTTTTT
- - TRBJ2-3 TRBV7-9 CASSLGSTDTQYF TGTGCCAGCAGCTTGGGCAGCACAGATACGCAGTATTTT
- TRBD2 TRBJ2-3 TRBV10-3 CAISRSSGRAADTQYF TGTGCCATCAGTCGATCTAGCGGGAGGGCGGCAGATACGCAGTATTTT
- TRBD1 TRBJ1-1 TRBV4-2 CASSQTNRGNTEAFF TGTGCCAGCAGCCAAACAAACAGGGGGAACACTGAAGCTTTCTTT
- - TRBJ1-1 TRBV30 CAWSHRGGRSMNTEAFF TGTGCCTGGAGTCACCGGGGGGGCCGAAGCATGAACACTGAAGCTTTCTTT
- TRBD2 TRBJ2-5 TRBV9 CASSADLLAGVPQETQYF TGTGCCAGCAGCGCAGACCTACTAGCGGGGGTCCCCCAAGAGACCCAGTACTTC
- TRBD1 TRBJ2-7 TRBV5-4 CASSQDRAGHEQYF TGTGCCAGCAGCCAGGACAGGGCCGGGCACGAGCAGTACTTC
few - TRBJ2-5 TRBV6-1 CASSESQQETQYF TGTGCCAGCAGTGAAAGCCAGCAAGAGACCCAGTACTTC
- TRBD2 TRBJ2-3 TRBV29-1 CSVATSGIADTQYF TGCAGCGTTGCAACTAGCGGGATAGCAGATACGCAGTATTTT
- TRBD2 TRBJ2-3 TRBV7-9 CASSSSGVSTDTQYF TGTGCCAGCAGCTCAAGCGGGGTTAGCACAGATACGCAGTATTTT
- TRBD2 TRBJ2-1 TRBV18 CASSPPPGGNEQFF TGTGCCAGCTCACCACCCCCGGGGGGCAATGAGCAGTTCTTC
- - TRBJ2-1 TRBV14 CASSQGAIEGPYNEQFF TGTGCCAGCAGCCAGGGAGCCATCGAGGGTCCCTACAATGAGCAGTTCTTC
once - TRBJ1-2 TRBV28 CASSSGHVGDGYTF TGTGCCAGCAGTTCGGGACATGTTGGGGATGGCTACACCTTC
- TRBD1 TRBJ1-1 TRBV28 CASSPWTGSTNTEAFF TGTGCCAGCAGTCCCTGGACAGGTTCGACGAACACTGAAGCTTTCTTT
few - TRBJ2-7 TRBV30 CARDGASYEQYF TGTGCCAGGGACGGTGCGTCCTACGAGCAGTACTTC
- TRBD1 TRBJ1-2 TRBV6-1 CASSTGTGVGYGYTF TGTGCCAGCAGCACCGGGACAGGGGTTGGCTATGGCTACACCTTC
- - TRBJ1-1 TRBV27 CASSLGGLAFF TGTGCCAGCAGTTTGGGTGGCCTAGCTTTCTTT
- - TRBJ2-5 TRBV6-1 CASTGEETQYF TGTGCCAGCACAGGGGAAGAGACCCAGTACTTC
once - TRBJ2-7 TRBV4-1 CASSQGGALSYEQYF TGCGCCAGCAGCCAAGGGGGGGCACTATCCTACGAGCAGTACTTC